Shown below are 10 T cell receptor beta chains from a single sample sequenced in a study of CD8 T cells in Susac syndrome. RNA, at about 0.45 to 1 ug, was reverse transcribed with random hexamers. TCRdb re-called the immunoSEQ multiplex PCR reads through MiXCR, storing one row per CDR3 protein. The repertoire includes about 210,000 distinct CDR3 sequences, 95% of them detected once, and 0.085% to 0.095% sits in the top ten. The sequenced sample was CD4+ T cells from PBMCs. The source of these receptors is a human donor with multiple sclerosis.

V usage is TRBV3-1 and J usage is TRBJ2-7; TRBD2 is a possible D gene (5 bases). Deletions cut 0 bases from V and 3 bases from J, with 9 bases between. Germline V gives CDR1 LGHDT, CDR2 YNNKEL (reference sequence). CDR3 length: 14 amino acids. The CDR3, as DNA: TGTGCCAGCAGCCAAGAGTTACTAGACTACGAGCAGTACTTC. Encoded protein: CASSQELLDYEQYF.

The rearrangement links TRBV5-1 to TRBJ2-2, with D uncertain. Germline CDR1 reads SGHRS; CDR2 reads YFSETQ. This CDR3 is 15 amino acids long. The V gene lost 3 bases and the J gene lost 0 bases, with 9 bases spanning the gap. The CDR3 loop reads CASSSLSTNTGELFF. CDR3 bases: TGCGCCAGCAGCTCCCTTTCAACGAACACCGGGGAGCTGTTTTTT.

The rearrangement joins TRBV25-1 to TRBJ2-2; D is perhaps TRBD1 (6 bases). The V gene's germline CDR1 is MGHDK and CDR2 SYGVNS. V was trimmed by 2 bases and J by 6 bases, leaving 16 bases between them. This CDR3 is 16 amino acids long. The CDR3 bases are TGTGCCAGCAGTGAACGACTGGGGGCAGCGCCCGGGGAGCTGTTTTTT. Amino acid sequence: CASSERLGAAPGELFF. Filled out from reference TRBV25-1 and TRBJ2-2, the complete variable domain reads EADIYQTPRYLVIGTGKKITLECSQTMGHDKMYWYQQDPGMELHLIHYSYGVNSTEKGDLSSESTVSRIRTEHFPLTLESARPSHTSQYLCASSERLGAAPGELFFGEGSRLTVL.

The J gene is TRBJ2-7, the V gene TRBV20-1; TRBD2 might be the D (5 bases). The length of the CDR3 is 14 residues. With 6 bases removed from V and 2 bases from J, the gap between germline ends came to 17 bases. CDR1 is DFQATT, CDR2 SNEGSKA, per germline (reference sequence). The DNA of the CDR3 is TGCAGTGCCACCTCCCCCAGCGGAACCTACGAGCAGTACTTC. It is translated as CSATSPSGTYEQYF.

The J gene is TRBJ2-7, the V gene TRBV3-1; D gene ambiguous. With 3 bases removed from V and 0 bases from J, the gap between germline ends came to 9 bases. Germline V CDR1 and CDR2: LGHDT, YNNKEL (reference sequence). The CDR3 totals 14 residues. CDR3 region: CASSQTLNSYEQYF. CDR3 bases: TGTGCCAGCAGCCAGACCCTGAACTCCTACGAGCAGTACTTC.

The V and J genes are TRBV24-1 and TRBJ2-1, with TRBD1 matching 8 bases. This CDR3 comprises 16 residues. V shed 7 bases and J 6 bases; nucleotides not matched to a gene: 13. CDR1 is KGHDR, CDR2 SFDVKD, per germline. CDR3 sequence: CATSSDRADNLNEQFF. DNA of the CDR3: TGTGCCACCAGCTCGGACAGGGCGGACAACCTCAATGAGCAGTTCTTC.

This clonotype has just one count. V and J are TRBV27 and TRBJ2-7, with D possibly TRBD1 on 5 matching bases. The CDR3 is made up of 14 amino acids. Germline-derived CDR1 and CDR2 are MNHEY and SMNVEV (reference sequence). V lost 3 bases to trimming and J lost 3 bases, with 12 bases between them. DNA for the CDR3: TGTGCCAGCAGTTTTGCAGGGAACCACTACGAGCAGTACTTC. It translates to CASSFAGNHYEQYF.

The CDR3 nucleotides are TGTGCCAGCAGCCCTCCTATACCGGGGCAGCCCCAGCATTTT. Translated: CASSPPIPGQPQHF. The gene calls are TRBV12-3 or TRBV12-4 and TRBJ1-5; D call uncertain. V was shortened by 6 bases and J by 7 bases, with 16 bases between the two germline ends. The CDR3 is made up of 14 amino acids.

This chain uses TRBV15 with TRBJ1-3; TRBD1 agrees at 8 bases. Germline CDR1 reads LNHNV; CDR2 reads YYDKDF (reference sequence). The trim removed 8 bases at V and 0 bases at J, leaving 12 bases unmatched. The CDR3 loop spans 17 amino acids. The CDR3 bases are TGTGCCACCGAGCCGGTCGACAGGGGCATCTCTGGAAACACCATATATTTT. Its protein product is CATEPVDRGISGNTIYF. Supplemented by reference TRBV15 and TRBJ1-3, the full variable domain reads DAMVIQNPRYQVTQFGKPVTLSCSQTLNHNVMYWYQQKSSQAPKLLFHYYDKDFNNEADTPDNFQSRRPNTSFCFLDIRSPGLGDTAMYLCATEPVDRGISGNTIYFGEGSWLTVV.

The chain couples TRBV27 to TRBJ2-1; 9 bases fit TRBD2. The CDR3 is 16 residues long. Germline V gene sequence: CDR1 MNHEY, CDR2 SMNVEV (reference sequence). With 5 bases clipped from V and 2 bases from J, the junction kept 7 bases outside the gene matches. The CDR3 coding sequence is TGTGCCAGCAGTCCTGAGATAGCGGGAGCCTACAATGAGCAGTTCTTC. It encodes CASSPEIAGAYNEQFF.